The entry below describes one TCR beta chain. Its target is unknown. In germline, CDR1 is MNHEY, CDR2 SMNVEV (reference sequence). V lost 5 bases, J lost 8 bases, and 7 bases stayed unmatched. The CDR3 has 13 amino acids. The record originates from a study of shared clonotypes between healthy human individuals. Study findings and constraints: Collection of samples was limited to blood; tissue repertoires likely differ.

Assay used: immunoSEQ multiplex PCR; TCRdb lists only in-frame clones, some missing. The sample lists about 480,000 clones; over 75% were seen once. This receptor was taken from a woman aged 40 to 55 in good health. Some clones in this sample may be carry-over from other donors' samples. The chain recombines TRBV27 with TRBJ1-2, with TRBD1 matching 8 bases. What was sequenced was PBMCs. DNA of the CDR3: TGTGCCAGCAGTCAACAGGACAGGGACGGCTACACCTTC. Residues: CASSQQDRDGYTF.